The following is a T cell receptor beta chain sequence with its context. What it binds is not known. The time point is: cycle 4 day 1 (C4D1), after six to seven weeks of nivolumab. Each patient experienced a relapse that followed autologous stem cell transplantation, and brentuximab vedotin exposure varied. Generated by immunoSEQ multiplex PCR, the TCRdb table keeps only in-frame clones and is missing some. The sample gives roughly 56,000 clones, nearly 90% of which show up once; over 7.5% is in the top ten. The data belong to a study of PD-1 blockade in classical Hodgkin lymphoma. For the study at large: Every 2 weeks, patients had 3 mg/kg nivolumab intravenously. Points from the study as a whole: Healthy donors were reported to have higher baseline TCR diversity than newly diagnosed patients. The baseline diversity of complete responders showed similarity to that of newly diagnosed patients. The drivers behind the repertoire differences, possibly disease activity or prior therapy, remain undefined.

Germline CDR1 and CDR2: SGHRS and YFSETQ. Trimming took off 0 bases at V and 3 bases at J, with 7 bases between the two ends. The CDR3 totals 13 residues. This sequence was found in a human donor with classical Hodgkin lymphoma. The specimen was peripheral blood mononuclear cells (PBMCs), collected before the fourth cycle of nivolumab. The chain has TRBV5-1 and TRBJ2-7, with D uncertain. The DNA for the CDR3 is TGCGCCAGCAGCTTGGTTACAGACTACGAGCAGTACTTC. Translated: CASSLVTDYEQYF.